The 9 T cell receptor beta chains below were found in one sample sequenced in a study of T-cell reconstitution after alpha-beta-depleted transplantation in children. Researchers prepared the TCRbeta library using unique molecular identifiers, the study reports. TCRdb recomputed calls from the PCR reads with MiXCR, one row per CDR3 protein. The sample contains some 550,000 distinct CDR3 sequences, around 17% of which appear only once. The sequenced sample was PBMCs from the stem cell graft donor, obtained from the stem cell graft. The source of these receptors is a human donor who donated a stem cell graft to a child with acute lymphoblastic leukemia.

Only a few counts were recorded for this clonotype. V usage is TRBV6-1 and J usage is TRBJ2-5; D call uncertain. CDR3 length: 15 amino acids. V gave up 6 bases and J gave up 2 bases, with 16 bases separating them. The germline V gene encodes CDR1 MNHNS and CDR2 SASEGT. This CDR3 is CASSLHRAMQETQYF. CDR3 nucleotide sequence: TGTGCCAGCAGCCTCCACCGGGCCATGCAAGAGACCCAGTACTTC.

The chain employs TRBV5-1 and TRBJ1-1, with TRBD1 as a possible D gene (6 bases). Germline CDR1 is SGHRS and CDR2 is YFSETQ. This CDR3 has 16 residues. V was clipped by 4 bases and J by 7 bases, with 23 bases between them. The CDR3 bases are TGCGCCAGCAGCGCCGCAGGGGCTCACCAGCCGATTGAAGCTTTCTTT. This codes for CASSAAGAHQPIEAFF.

A few counts support this clonotype. The V gene is TRBV7-9, the J gene TRBJ2-1; 8 bases are a match to TRBD2. The germline CDR1 and CDR2 sequences are SEHNR and FQNEAQ (reference sequence). The CDR3 sequence is 16 residues long. Germline trimming cut 3 bases from V and 0 bases from J; bases unmatched to any gene: 4. CDR3 amino acids: CASSFTTSVSYNEQFF. The CDR3 coding sequence is TGTGCCAGCAGCTTTACGACTAGCGTCTCCTACAATGAGCAGTTCTTC.

This clonotype came up a few times. The chain uses TRBV5-6 and TRBJ2-1; D call uncertain. There are 15 residues in the CDR3. Between the trimmed V and J ends, which lost 0 bases and 4 bases, there was a span of 11 bases. Germline CDR1 and CDR2: SGHDT and YYEEEE. CDR3 in amino acids: CASSLVVPPYNEQFF. The CDR3 DNA follows: TGTGCCAGCAGCTTGGTAGTACCCCCTTACAATGAGCAGTTCTTC.

V usage is TRBV11-2 and J usage is TRBJ2-3, with no clear D. CDR3 size: 15 residues. Germline V CDR1 and CDR2: SGHAT, FQNNGV. Trimming took 3 bases from V and 6 from J, leaving 16 bases between them. In DNA form, the CDR3 reads TGTGCCAGCAGCTTTGGTGCTCGACCAATTGATACGCAGTATTTT. Translation gives CASSFGARPIDTQYF.

The chain recombines TRBV5-1 with TRBJ2-1, with TRBD2 identical over 7 bases. V shed 0 bases, J shed 10 bases, and the junction held 7 bases outside the gene matches. This CDR3 spans 14 amino acids. Per the germline V gene, CDR1 is SGHRS and CDR2 is YFSETQ. CDR3 nucleotide sequence: TGCGCCAGCAGCTTGGGCCTTCGGGGGGACGAGCAGTTCTTC. This gives the protein CASSLGLRGDEQFF.

As DNA, the CDR3 is TGCAGTGCGAGTGGACAAAGCTCCTACAATGAGCAGTTCTTC. Protein product: CSASGQSSYNEQFF. The chain recombines TRBV20-1 with TRBJ2-1; TRBD1 might be the D (5 bases). V lost 6 bases, J lost 0 bases, and 12 bases lay in between. The CDR3 has 14 amino acids. CDR1 and CDR2 from the germline V gene are DFQATT and SNEGSKA (reference sequence).

The gene calls are TRBV20-1 and TRBJ2-7; 7 nucleotides agree with TRBD1. The CDR3 sequence is 16 residues long. Germline CDR1 is DFQATT and CDR2 is SNEGSKA (reference sequence). J lost 3 bases, V lost 1 base, and 12 bases had no gene match. This CDR3 reads CSARGALGTADYEQYF. The CDR3 DNA follows: TGCAGTGCTAGAGGAGCATTAGGGACAGCAGACTACGAGCAGTACTTC.

This clonotype appeared a few times. The J gene is TRBJ2-7, the V gene TRBV6-2 or TRBV6-3; TRBD2 agrees at 9 bases. J gave up 6 bases and V 6 bases, and 15 bases lay outside the gene matches. Germline CDR1 MNHEY, CDR2 SVGEGT. This CDR3 has 16 residues. The CDR3 loop is CASSPPAAGGPREQYF. CDR3 nucleotides: TGTGCCAGCAGCCCCCCTGCAGCGGGAGGCCCCCGCGAGCAGTACTTC.